A single sample gave rise to the 23 T cell receptor beta chains below, sequenced in a study of early stage breast cancer tumors. Using immunoSEQ multiplex PCR, the repertoire was profiled, and TCRdb retains in-frame clones only, with some absent. This repertoire shows about 38,000 clones, 65% to 75% found once; its top ten account for roughly 6.1%. Sequencing was performed on blood. The receptors come from a person aged 55 to 70 with breast cancer.

This clone was detected a few times. This chain links TRBV28 with TRBJ1-1; perhaps TRBD1 as D (5 bases). V was shortened by 6 bases and J by 4 bases, with 18 bases between the two germline ends. CDR1 and CDR2 from the germline V gene are MDHEN and SYDVKM. The CDR3 totals 15 residues. The CDR3 sequence: CASSRLTLQGTEAFF. CDR3 DNA sequence: TGTGCCAGCAGCAGATTGACCCTGCAGGGCACTGAAGCTTTCTTT.

This clone was picked up one time. This chain connects TRBV7-6 to TRBJ2-3; 10 nucleotides align to TRBD2. With V trimmed by 4 bases and J by 4 bases, 14 bases remained unmatched. The CDR3 contains 18 residues. CDR1 and CDR2 (germline): SGHVS, FNYEAQ. CDR3 amino acids: CASSSPREVAGGADTQYF. In nucleotides, the CDR3 is TGTGCCAGCAGCTCCCCGAGGGAGGTAGCGGGAGGAGCAGATACGCAGTATTTT.

The chain uses TRBV6-5 and TRBJ2-1; 9 nucleotides agree with TRBD1. V was pared by 2 bases and J by 3 bases, with 2 bases of the junction left unmatched. Germline V gives CDR1 MNHEY, CDR2 SVGAGI. CDR3 length: 15 amino acids. The CDR3 protein is CASSYGGQGYNEQFF. The CDR3 DNA reads as TGTGCCAGCAGTTACGGGGGACAGGGCTACAATGAGCAGTTCTTC.

The V and J genes are TRBV19 and TRBJ1-3; TRBD1 might be the D (6 bases). The CDR3 covers 16 residues. With 8 bases removed from V and 0 bases from J, the gap between germline ends came to 17 bases. The germline gives CDR1 LNHDA, CDR2 SQIVND (reference sequence). CDR3 in amino acids: CASQTRTASSGNTIYF. The CDR3 DNA sequence: TGTGCCAGTCAGACACGGACAGCCAGCTCTGGAAACACCATATATTTT.

This chain links TRBV5-4 with TRBJ2-1; a weak D match, TRBD2 (5 bases). This CDR3 spans 14 amino acids. CDR1 SGHNT and CDR2 YYREEE come from the germline V gene (reference sequence). V lost 0 bases and J lost 1, with 5 bases in between. CDR3 residues: CASSLGGSYNEQFF. In nucleotides, the CDR3 is TGTGCCAGCAGCTTGGGCGGGTCCTACAATGAGCAGTTCTTC.

The rearrangement uses TRBV18 and TRBJ1-3, with D possibly being TRBD1 (5 bases). Trimming left V 3 bases short and J 8 bases short, with 17 bases between. Germline assignment: CDR1 KGHSH and CDR2 LQKENI. The CDR3 contains 15 residues. The CDR3 loop is CASSPPGRILDTIYF. The CDR3 DNA reads as TGTGCCAGCTCACCTCCGGGACGGATTTTAGACACCATATATTTT.

The chain joins TRBV6-1 to TRBJ1-2; D gene ambiguous. Per the germline V gene, CDR1 is MNHNS and CDR2 is SASEGT. The V and J ends lost 7 bases and 1 base respectively, with 10 bases between them. This CDR3 spans 13 amino acids. This CDR3 reads CASIRSHNYGYTF. The CDR3 DNA reads as TGTGCCAGCATCCGGAGCCATAACTATGGCTACACCTTC.

This chain connects TRBV27 to TRBJ2-1; no firm D call. Trimming removed 3 bases from V and 7 bases from J, with 10 bases in between. CDR3 length equals 13 residues. Germline V CDR1 and CDR2: MNHEY, SMNVEV (reference sequence). The CDR3 DNA reads TGTGCCAGCAGTTTTTCCCACATGAATGAGCAGTTCTTC. As protein: CASSFSHMNEQFF.

V is TRBV5-5 and J is TRBJ2-3, with 7 nucleotides matching TRBD1. V shed 4 bases, J shed 4 bases, and the junction held 3 bases outside the gene matches. Germline CDR1 is SGHKS and CDR2 is YYEKEE (reference sequence). The CDR3 is made up of 13 amino acids. The CDR3 region has the DNA TGTGCCAGCAGCATTCAGGGGGCAGATACGCAGTATTTT. This encodes CASSIQGADTQYF.

The chain employs TRBV12-5 and TRBJ1-2; D is undetermined. Germline values: CDR1 LGHNT, CDR2 FRNRAP. Trimming stripped 0 bases from V and 4 bases from J, with 9 bases between. This CDR3 is built from 14 residues. The CDR3 is CASGLVPGVYGYTF. CDR3 nucleotides: TGTGCTAGTGGTTTGGTCCCCGGTGTCTATGGCTACACCTTC.

The genes are TRBV13 and TRBJ2-7; no definite D call. Germline V lookup: CDR1 PRHDT, CDR2 FYEKMQ (reference sequence). This CDR3 contains 15 residues. V shed 0 bases and J shed 2 bases, with 11 bases lying between them. In DNA, the CDR3 is TGTGCCAGCAGCTTAGGCCTTTCCAGCCCCTACGAGCAGTACTTC. As protein: CASSLGLSSPYEQYF.

The chain links TRBV6-1 to TRBJ2-7; D not resolved. Germline V gives CDR1 MNHNS, CDR2 SASEGT. The CDR3 is made up of 15 amino acids. V was shortened by 3 bases and J by 5 bases, with 17 bases between the two germline ends. This CDR3 reads CASSELGPRAHEQYF. Written as DNA, the CDR3 is TGTGCCAGCAGTGAGCTAGGGCCCCGTGCCCACGAGCAGTACTTC.

The chain links TRBV28 to TRBJ2-1; TRBD2 matches 9 bases. CDR3 size: 14 residues. V shed 10 bases, J shed 0 bases, and the junction held 4 bases outside the gene matches. Germline V gives CDR1 MDHEN, CDR2 SYDVKM. DNA for the CDR3: TGTGCCACGCGGGGACTAGCCTCCTACAATGAGCAGTTCTTC. Its translation: CATRGLASYNEQFF.

This clone is a singleton in its sample. The chain links TRBV7-3 to TRBJ2-7, with TRBD2 identical over 9 bases. The length of the CDR3 is 15 residues. With V trimmed by 5 bases and J by 2 bases, 7 bases remained unmatched. Germline-derived CDR1 and CDR2 are SGHTA and FQGTGA. The CDR3, as DNA: TGTGCCAGCAGCCTCCAGGGCGGGGGGGCCTACGAGCAGTACTTC. Residues: CASSLQGGGAYEQYF.

This clone is classed as large. This chain connects TRBV10-3 to TRBJ1-5; TRBD1 might be the D (6 bases). V gave up 10 bases and J gave up 5 bases, with 12 bases separating them. CDR1 ENHRY and CDR2 SYGVKD come from the germline V gene. This CDR3 spans 12 amino acids. The CDR3 DNA reads TGTGCCACAGGGGATATCGATCAGCCCCAGCATTTT. Amino acid sequence: CATGDIDQPQHF.

The V call is TRBV28, the J call TRBJ2-7; the D gene is possibly TRBD1 (6 bases). The germline V and J ends were trimmed by 6 bases and 0 bases, with 24 bases remaining between them. Germline lookup yields CDR1 MDHEN and CDR2 SYDVKM. The CDR3 totals 18 residues. Here the CDR3 DNA reads TGTGCCAGCAGCCGCTCCGGCAGGGGCCGGCAAAGCTCCTACGAGCAGTACTTC. This codes for CASSRSGRGRQSSYEQYF.

The chain links TRBV6-1 to TRBJ1-2, with 7 bases that match TRBD1. The CDR3 spans 13 residues. Germline V gene data show CDR1 as MNHNS and CDR2 as SASEGT. Trimming removed 4 bases from V and 6 bases from J; junction bases left unmatched: 5. The CDR3 bases are TGTGCCAGCAGTGTAACAGGGGAGGATGGCTACACCTTC. It codes for CASSVTGEDGYTF.

The chain is built from TRBV28 and TRBJ1-2; D perhaps matches TRBD1 (6 bases). CDR3 size: 13 residues. V was pared by 4 bases and J by 6 bases, with 12 bases between. Germline-derived CDR1 and CDR2 are MDHEN and SYDVKM. CDR3 region: CASSSHRVHGYTF. Written as DNA, the CDR3 is TGTGCCAGCAGTTCTCACAGGGTCCATGGCTACACCTTC.

This clone was counted once. J is TRBJ2-1 and V is TRBV11-2, with 15 bases that match TRBD2. The CDR3 spans 18 residues. V lost 5 bases, J lost 3 bases, and 8 bases stayed unmatched. Germline CDR1 SGHAT, CDR2 FQNNGV. In DNA form, the CDR3 reads TGTGCCAGCAGCCTTGGGACTAGCGGGAGGCACGACTACAATGAGCAGTTCTTC. This codes for CASSLGTSGRHDYNEQFF.

The gene calls are TRBV28 and TRBJ2-5; D remains ambiguous. Looked up from germline, CDR1 is MDHEN and CDR2 is SYDVKM. This CDR3 has 14 residues. The V and J ends lost 3 bases and 7 bases respectively, with 15 bases between them. This CDR3 is CASSFMTAFRTQYF. The CDR3 DNA follows: TGTGCCAGCAGTTTTATGACCGCCTTTAGGACCCAGTACTTC.

The chain combines TRBV5-6 with TRBJ1-5; tentative D call: TRBD1 (5 bases). Deletions cut 3 bases from V and 3 bases from J, with 10 bases between. Germline lookup yields CDR1 SGHDT and CDR2 YYEEEE. CDR3 length equals 14 residues. CDR3 protein: CASSSGLTNQPQHF. Here the CDR3 DNA reads TGTGCCAGCAGCTCGGGACTCACCAATCAGCCCCAGCATTTT.

Written as DNA, the CDR3 is TGTGCCAGCAGCCCAGTCCTAGCGGGAAAATACGAGCAGTACTTC. This codes for CASSPVLAGKYEQYF. The chain employs TRBV7-2 and TRBJ2-7; 9 bases agree with TRBD2. V lost 5 bases and J lost 4; bases outside the gene matches: 9. This CDR3 spans 15 amino acids. Germline loops: CDR1 SGHTA, CDR2 FQGNSA.

This chain joins TRBV12-2 and TRBJ1-1. TRBV12-2 is a documented pseudogene. CDR3 length: 12 residues. The CDR3 reads CASRSWDVEAFF. The CDR3 bases are TGTGCAAGTCGCTCCTGGGACGTTGAAGCTTTCTTT.